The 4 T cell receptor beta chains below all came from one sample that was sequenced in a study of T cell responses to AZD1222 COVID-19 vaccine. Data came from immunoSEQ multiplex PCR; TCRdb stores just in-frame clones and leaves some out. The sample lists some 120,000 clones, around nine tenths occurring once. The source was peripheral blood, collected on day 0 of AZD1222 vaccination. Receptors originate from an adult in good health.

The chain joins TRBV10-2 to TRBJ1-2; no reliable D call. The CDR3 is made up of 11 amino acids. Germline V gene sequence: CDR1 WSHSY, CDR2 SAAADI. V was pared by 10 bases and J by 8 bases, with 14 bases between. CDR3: CATYKEEGYTF. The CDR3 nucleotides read TGCGCCACCTACAAGGAGGAGGGCTACACCTTC.

CDR3 coding DNA: TGTGCCAGCAGCTTTTTGGAGGGTCAGCCCCAGCATTTT. This encodes CASSFLEGQPQHF. The V call is TRBV7-9, the J call TRBJ1-5, with unresolved D. Trimming took 3 bases from V and 6 from J, leaving 9 bases between them. The CDR3 consists of 13 residues. Looked up from germline, CDR1 is SEHNR and CDR2 is FQNEAQ (reference sequence).

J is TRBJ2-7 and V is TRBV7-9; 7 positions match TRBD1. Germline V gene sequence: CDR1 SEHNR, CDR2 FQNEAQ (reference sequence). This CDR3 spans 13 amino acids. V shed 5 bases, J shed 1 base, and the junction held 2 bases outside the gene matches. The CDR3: CASSQGQSYEQYF. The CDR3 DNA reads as TGTGCCAGCAGCCAGGGACAGTCCTACGAGCAGTACTTC.

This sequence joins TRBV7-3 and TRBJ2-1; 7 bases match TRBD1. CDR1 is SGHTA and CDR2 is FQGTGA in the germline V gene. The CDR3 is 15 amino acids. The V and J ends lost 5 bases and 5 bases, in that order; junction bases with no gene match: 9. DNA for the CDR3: TGTGCCAGCAGCCCGACCGGACAGGCTGACAATGAGCAGTTCTTC. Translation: CASSPTGQADNEQFF.